The entry below describes one T cell receptor beta chain. It was during active infection that Seattle patients were enrolled and then longitudinally followed. V lost 4 bases, J lost 1 base, and 8 bases stayed unmatched. Germline V gives CDR1 MNHNS, CDR2 SASEGT. This CDR3 is 16 amino acids long. The source of the sample is a study of blood T cell repertoires in COVID-19. The protocol was immunoSEQ multiplex PCR, while the TCRdb copy is restricted to in-frame clones and leaves out a portion. The sample has 410,000 or so clones, roughly 90% seen once; the top ten hold 1.5% to 1.7%. The chain combines TRBV6-1 with TRBJ1-1; 8 nucleotides match TRBD1. Sequencing was performed on peripheral blood. The receptor's source is a woman in her 40s with COVID-19, enrolled during active disease. The chain's CDR3 is CASSARLQGGNTEAFF. The DNA for the CDR3 is TGTGCCAGCAGTGCTCGACTACAGGGGGGGAACACTGAAGCTTTCTTT.